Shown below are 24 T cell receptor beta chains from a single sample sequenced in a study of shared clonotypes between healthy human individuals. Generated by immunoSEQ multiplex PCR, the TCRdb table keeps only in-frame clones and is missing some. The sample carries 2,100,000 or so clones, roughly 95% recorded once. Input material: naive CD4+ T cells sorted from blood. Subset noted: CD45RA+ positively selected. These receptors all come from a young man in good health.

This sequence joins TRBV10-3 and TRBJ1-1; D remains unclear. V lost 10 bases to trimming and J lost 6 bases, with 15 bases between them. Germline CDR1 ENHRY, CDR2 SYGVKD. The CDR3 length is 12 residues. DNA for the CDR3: TGTGCCACCCTAGGCTCGGTCGCTGAAGCTTTCTTT. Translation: CATLGSVAEAFF.

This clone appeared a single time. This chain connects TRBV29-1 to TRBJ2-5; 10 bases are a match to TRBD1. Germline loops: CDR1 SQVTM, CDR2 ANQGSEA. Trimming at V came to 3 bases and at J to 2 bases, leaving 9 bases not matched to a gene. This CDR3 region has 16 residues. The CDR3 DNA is TGCAGCGTTGATATTACTGGGACAGGGGATCAAGAGACCCAGTACTTC. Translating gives CSVDITGTGDQETQYF.

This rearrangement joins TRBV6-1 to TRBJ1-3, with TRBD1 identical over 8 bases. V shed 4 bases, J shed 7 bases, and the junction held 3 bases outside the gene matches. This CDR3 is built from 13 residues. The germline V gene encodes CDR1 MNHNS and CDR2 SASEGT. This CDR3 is CASSGWTGNTIYF. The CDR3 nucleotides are TGTGCCAGCAGTGGATGGACAGGGAACACCATATATTTT.

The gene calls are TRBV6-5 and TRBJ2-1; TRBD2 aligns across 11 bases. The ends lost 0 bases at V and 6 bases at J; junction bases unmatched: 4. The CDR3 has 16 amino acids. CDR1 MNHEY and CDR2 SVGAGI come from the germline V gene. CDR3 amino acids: CASSYSIGTSGNEQFF. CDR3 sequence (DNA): TGTGCCAGCAGTTACTCGATAGGGACTAGCGGCAATGAGCAGTTCTTC.

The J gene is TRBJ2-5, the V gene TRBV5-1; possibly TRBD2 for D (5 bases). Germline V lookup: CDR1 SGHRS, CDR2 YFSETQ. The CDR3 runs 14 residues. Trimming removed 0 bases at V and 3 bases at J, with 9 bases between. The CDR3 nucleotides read TGCGCCAGCAGCTTGGTCGTCGGGGAAGAGACCCAGTACTTC. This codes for CASSLVVGEETQYF.

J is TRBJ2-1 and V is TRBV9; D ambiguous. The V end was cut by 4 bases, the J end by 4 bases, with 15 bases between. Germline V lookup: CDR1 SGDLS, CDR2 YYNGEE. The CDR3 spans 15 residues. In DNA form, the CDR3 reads TGTGCCAGCAGCCGGACGGGTGTGGAGTACAATGAGCAGTTCTTC. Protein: CASSRTGVEYNEQFF.

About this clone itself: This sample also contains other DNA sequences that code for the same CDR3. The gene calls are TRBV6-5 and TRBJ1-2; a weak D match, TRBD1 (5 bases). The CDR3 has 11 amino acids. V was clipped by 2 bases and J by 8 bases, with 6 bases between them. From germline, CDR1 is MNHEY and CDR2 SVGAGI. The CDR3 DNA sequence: TGTGCCAGCAGTTACAGGGGCGGCTACACCTTC. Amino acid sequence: CASSYRGGYTF.

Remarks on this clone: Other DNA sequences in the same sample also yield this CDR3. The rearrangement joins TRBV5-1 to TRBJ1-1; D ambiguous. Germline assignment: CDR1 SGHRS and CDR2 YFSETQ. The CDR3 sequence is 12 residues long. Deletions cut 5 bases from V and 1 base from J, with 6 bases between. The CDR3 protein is CASSTANTEAFF. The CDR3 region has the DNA TGCGCCAGCAGTACGGCGAACACTGAAGCTTTCTTT.

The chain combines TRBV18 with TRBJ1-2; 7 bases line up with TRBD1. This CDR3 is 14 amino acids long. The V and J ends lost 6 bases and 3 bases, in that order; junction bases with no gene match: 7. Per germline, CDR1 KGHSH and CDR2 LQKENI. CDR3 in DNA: TGTGCCAGCTCCCAGGACAGGTGGGACTATGGCTACACCTTC. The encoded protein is CASSQDRWDYGYTF.

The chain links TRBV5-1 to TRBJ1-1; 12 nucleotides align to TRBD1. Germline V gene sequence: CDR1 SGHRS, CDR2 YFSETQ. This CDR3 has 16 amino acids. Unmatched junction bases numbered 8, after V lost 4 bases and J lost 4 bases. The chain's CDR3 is CASSLGGTGGLTEAFF. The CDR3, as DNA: TGCGCCAGCAGCCTTGGAGGGACAGGGGGCCTCACTGAAGCTTTCTTT.

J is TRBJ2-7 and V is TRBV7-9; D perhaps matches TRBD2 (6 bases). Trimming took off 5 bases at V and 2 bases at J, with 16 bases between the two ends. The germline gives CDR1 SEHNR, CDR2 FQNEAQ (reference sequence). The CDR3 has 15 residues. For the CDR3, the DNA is TGTGCCAGCAGCCCGGGACTCGTACTCACCTACGAGCAGTACTTC. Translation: CASSPGLVLTYEQYF.

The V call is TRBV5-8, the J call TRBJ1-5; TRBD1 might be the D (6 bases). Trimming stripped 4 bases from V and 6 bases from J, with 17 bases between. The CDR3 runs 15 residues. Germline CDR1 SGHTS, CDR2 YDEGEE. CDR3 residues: CASSQSGGAVQPQHF. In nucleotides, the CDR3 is TGTGCCAGCAGCCAGTCGGGGGGGGCCGTTCAGCCCCAGCATTTT. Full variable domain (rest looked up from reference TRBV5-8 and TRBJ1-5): EAGVTQSPTHLIKTRGQQATLRCSPISGHTSVYWYQQALGLGLQFLLWYDEGEERNRGNFPPRFSGRQFPNYSSELNVNALELEDSALYLCASSQSGGAVQPQHFGDGTRLSIL.

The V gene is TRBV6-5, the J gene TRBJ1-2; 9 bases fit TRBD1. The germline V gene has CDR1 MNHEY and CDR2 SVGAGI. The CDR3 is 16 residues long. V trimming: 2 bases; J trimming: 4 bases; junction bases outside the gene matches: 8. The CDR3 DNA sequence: TGTGCCAGCAGTTACCACAGGACAGGGGTCGGCTATGGCTACACCTTC. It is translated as CASSYHRTGVGYGYTF.

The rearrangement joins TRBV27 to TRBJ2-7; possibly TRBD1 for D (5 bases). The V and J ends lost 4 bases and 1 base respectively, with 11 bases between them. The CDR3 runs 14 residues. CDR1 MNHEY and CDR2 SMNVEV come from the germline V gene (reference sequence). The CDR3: CASSWAGRSYEQYF. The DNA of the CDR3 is TGTGCCAGCAGTTGGGCAGGGCGTTCCTACGAGCAGTACTTC.

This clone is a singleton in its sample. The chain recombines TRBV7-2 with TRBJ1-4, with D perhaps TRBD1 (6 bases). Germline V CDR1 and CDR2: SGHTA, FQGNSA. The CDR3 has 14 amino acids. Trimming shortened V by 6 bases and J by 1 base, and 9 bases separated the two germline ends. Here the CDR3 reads CASRLTGTNEKLFF. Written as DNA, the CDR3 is TGTGCCAGCAGACTGACAGGAACTAATGAAAAACTGTTTTTT.

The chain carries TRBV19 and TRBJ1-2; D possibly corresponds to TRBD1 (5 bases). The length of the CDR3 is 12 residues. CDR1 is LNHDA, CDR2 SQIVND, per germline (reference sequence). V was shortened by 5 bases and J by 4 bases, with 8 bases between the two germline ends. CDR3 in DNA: TGTGCCAGTAGTCGGACACCCTATGGCTACACCTTC. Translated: CASSRTPYGYTF.

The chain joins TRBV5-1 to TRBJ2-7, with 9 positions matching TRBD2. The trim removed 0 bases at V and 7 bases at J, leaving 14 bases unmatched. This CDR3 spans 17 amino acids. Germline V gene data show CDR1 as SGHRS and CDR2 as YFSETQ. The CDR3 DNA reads TGCGCCAGCAGCTTGGCCGGTGTTAGCGGGGGCCCTCGGGAGCAGTACTTC. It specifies CASSLAGVSGGPREQYF.

The CDR3 DNA reads as TGCGCCAGCAGCTTGCCGGGGAGCGACGAGCAGTACTTC. Protein sequence: CASSLPGSDEQYF. The rearrangement uses TRBV5-1 and TRBJ2-7, with D possibly TRBD2 on 5 matching bases. The CDR3 totals 13 residues. Per the germline V gene, CDR1 is SGHRS and CDR2 is YFSETQ. Trimming pared 1 base from V and 5 bases from J, leaving 10 bases between.

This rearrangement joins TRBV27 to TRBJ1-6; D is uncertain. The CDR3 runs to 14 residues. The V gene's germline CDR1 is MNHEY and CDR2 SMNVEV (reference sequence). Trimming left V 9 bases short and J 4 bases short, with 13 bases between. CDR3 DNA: TGTGCCAGTAGAGCGGGTGGGTATAATTCACCCCTCCACTTT. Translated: CASRAGGYNSPLHF.

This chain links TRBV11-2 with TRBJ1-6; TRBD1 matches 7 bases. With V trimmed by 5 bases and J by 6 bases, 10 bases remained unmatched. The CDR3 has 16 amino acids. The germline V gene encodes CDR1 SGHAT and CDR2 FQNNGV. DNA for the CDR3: TGTGCCAGCAGCCCACGAGGACCAGGGGGTAATTCACCCCTCCACTTT. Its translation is CASSPRGPGGNSPLHF.

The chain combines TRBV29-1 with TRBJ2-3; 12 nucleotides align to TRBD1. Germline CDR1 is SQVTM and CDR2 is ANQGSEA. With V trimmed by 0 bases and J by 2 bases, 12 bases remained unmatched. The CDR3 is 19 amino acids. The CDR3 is CSVEDPFPGQGAPTDTQYF. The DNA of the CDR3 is TGCAGCGTTGAAGATCCGTTTCCGGGACAGGGGGCCCCCACAGATACGCAGTATTTT.

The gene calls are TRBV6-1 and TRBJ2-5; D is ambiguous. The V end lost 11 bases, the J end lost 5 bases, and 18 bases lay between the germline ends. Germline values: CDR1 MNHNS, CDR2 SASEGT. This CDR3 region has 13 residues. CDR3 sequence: CAGLKGDSETQYF. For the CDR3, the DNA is TGTGCCGGTCTAAAGGGTGATTCGGAGACCCAGTACTTC.

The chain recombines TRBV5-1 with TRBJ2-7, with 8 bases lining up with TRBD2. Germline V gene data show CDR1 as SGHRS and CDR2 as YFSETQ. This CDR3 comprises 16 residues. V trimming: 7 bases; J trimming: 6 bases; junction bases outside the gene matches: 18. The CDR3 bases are TGCGCCAGCTCAACTTCCAAAACCAGCGGGAGATCCGAGCAGTACTTC. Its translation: CASSTSKTSGRSEQYF.

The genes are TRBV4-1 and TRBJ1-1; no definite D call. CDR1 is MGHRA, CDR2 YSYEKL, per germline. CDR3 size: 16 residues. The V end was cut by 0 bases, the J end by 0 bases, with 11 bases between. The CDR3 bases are TGCGCCAGCAGCCAAGAATCCCTGAGCATGAACACTGAAGCTTTCTTT. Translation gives CASSQESLSMNTEAFF.